These 25 T cell receptor beta chains originate from one sample sequenced in a study of CD8 T cells in ankylosing spondylitis. One entry per CDR3 protein, called by TCRdb with MiXCR from the 5' RACE reads. The sample holds hundreds of thousands of distinct CDR3 sequences, about a quarter seen once. The sample was blood, either unsorted or a sorted T cell fraction (not recorded which). All receptors come from a male donor with ankylosing spondylitis or in good health (not recorded which).

The rearrangement links TRBV20-1 to TRBJ2-6; the D is unclear. CDR3 length: 16 amino acids. V lost 4 bases and J 0 bases, leaving 13 bases between the germline ends. Per germline, CDR1 DFQATT and CDR2 SNEGSKA (reference sequence). Here the CDR3 reads CSATADTYSGANVLTF. CDR3 in DNA: TGCAGTGCTACGGCGGATACATACTCTGGGGCCAACGTCCTGACTTTC.

The gene calls are TRBV25-1 and TRBJ2-5; D might be TRBD2 (5 bases). V was clipped by 3 bases and J by 1 base, with 6 bases between them. Germline lookup yields CDR1 MGHDK and CDR2 SYGVNS. The CDR3 length is 13 residues. The CDR3 region has the DNA TGTGCCAGCAGTGAGGAGGTCCAAGAGACCCAGTACTTC. It is translated as CASSEEVQETQYF. Complete variable domain (other parts from reference TRBV25-1 and TRBJ2-5): EADIYQTPRYLVIGTGKKITLECSQTMGHDKMYWYQQDPGMELHLIHYSYGVNSTEKGDLSSESTVSRIRTEHFPLTLESARPSHTSQYLCASSEEVQETQYFGPGTRLLVL.

The rearrangement links TRBV6-5 to TRBJ2-3, with 7 bases lining up with TRBD2. The CDR3 consists of 12 residues. The germline CDR1 and CDR2 sequences are MNHEY and SVGAGI. The V and J ends lost 10 bases and 4 bases, in that order; junction bases with no gene match: 5. CDR3 in amino acids: CATREVSDTQYF. CDR3 DNA sequence: TGTGCCACACGGGAGGTATCAGATACGCAGTATTTT.

This clonotype was picked up many times. The rearrangement uses TRBV20-1 and TRBJ2-1; D might be TRBD2 (6 bases). The CDR3 totals 12 residues. V was clipped by 7 bases and J by 7 bases, with 14 bases between them. The V gene's germline CDR1 is DFQATT and CDR2 SNEGSKA (reference sequence). The DNA of the CDR3 is TGCAGTGAGGCGGGAAGTAAGAATGAGCAGTTCTTC. It specifies CSEAGSKNEQFF.

Notes on this clonotype: A much larger clone lies a single base off, so this may be a read error. V and J are TRBV6-1 and TRBJ2-5; TRBD2 agrees at 8 bases. The CDR3 consists of 16 residues. The ends lost 7 bases at V and 2 bases at J; junction bases unmatched: 12. The germline V gene has CDR1 MNHNS and CDR2 SASEGT. CDR3 region: CASIRNSGMGQETQYF. The CDR3 nucleotides are TGTGCCAGCATACGGAATAGCGGGATGGGGCAAGAGACCCAGTACTTC.

V gene TRBV6-5 combines with J gene TRBJ1-6; no definite D call. The CDR3 contains 14 residues. CDR1 and CDR2 from the germline V gene are MNHEY and SVGAGI. With 2 bases removed from V and 4 bases from J, the gap between germline ends came to 6 bases. The CDR3 DNA follows: TGTGCCAGCAGTTACCTGGAGTATAATTCACCCCTCCACTTT. Translation gives CASSYLEYNSPLHF.

This clonotype came up many times. The chain uses TRBV4-2 and TRBJ1-1; D gene uncertain. The V gene lost 0 bases and the J gene lost 0 bases, with 11 bases spanning the gap. There are 16 residues in the CDR3. The germline CDR1 and CDR2 sequences are LGHNA and YNFKEQ. The CDR3 loop reads CASSQDLAGMNTEAFF. The CDR3 DNA sequence: TGTGCCAGCAGCCAAGATTTGGCAGGAATGAACACTGAAGCTTTCTTT.

This chain joins TRBV18 and TRBJ2-1; D unclear. The CDR3 has 14 amino acids. Trimming removed 5 bases at V and 0 bases at J, with 8 bases between. Germline CDR1 is KGHSH and CDR2 is LQKENI. The CDR3: CASSINFSYNEQFF. In DNA, the CDR3 is TGTGCCAGCTCAATTAATTTCTCCTACAATGAGCAGTTCTTC.

The table lists this clonotype with a few counts. Germline is not matched at one junction end, which may reflect a read error. The chain links TRBV4-2 to TRBJ1-6; D is ambiguous. The CDR3 has 12 amino acids. Germline CDR1 and CDR2: LGHNA and YNFKEQ. CDR3 in amino acids: CASSQDNSPLHF. The CDR3 nucleotides are TGTGCCAGCAGCCAAGATAACTCACCCCTCCACTTT.

The chain employs TRBV12-3 or TRBV12-4 and TRBJ1-2, with 9 bases lining up with TRBD1. This CDR3 is 13 amino acids long. With V trimmed by 6 bases and J by 8 bases, 7 bases remained unmatched. DNA of the CDR3: TGTGCCAGCAGAGGGGACAGGGACGACGGCTACACCTTC. Protein sequence: CASRGDRDDGYTF.

This chain uses TRBV10-2 with TRBJ2-7, with 12 bases identical to TRBD2. Per germline, CDR1 WSHSY and CDR2 SAAADI. The CDR3 is 15 residues long. V lost 3 bases and J lost 6; bases outside the gene matches: 6. Here the CDR3 reads CASSDIGLAGSEQYF. CDR3 DNA sequence: TGCGCCAGCAGTGATATCGGACTAGCGGGAAGCGAGCAGTACTTC.

With respect to this clonotype: One end of the junction does not line up with germline, which may come from a read error. The chain joins TRBV11-2 to TRBJ2-2, with a weak D call TRBD1 (5 bases). The V gene's germline CDR1 is SGHAT and CDR2 FQNNGV. This CDR3 has 14 residues. This CDR3 is CASSVDSDTGELFF. Here the CDR3 DNA reads TGTGCCAGCAGCGTAGACAGCGACACCGGGGAGCTGTTTTTT.

This clonotype was counted ten times or more. The J gene is TRBJ2-5, the V gene TRBV25-1, with D perhaps matching TRBD2 (5 bases). This CDR3 is built from 13 residues. V dropped 1 base and J dropped 7 bases, with 10 bases sitting between them. CDR1 MGHDK and CDR2 SYGVNS come from the germline V gene. The CDR3 DNA sequence: TGTGCCAGCAGTGAATTGGGCGGAGGGACCCAGTACTTC. Translated, it gives CASSELGGGTQYF.

This rearrangement joins TRBV4-1 to TRBJ2-7; 10 bases map to TRBD1. The CDR3 has 15 amino acids. Germline-derived CDR1 and CDR2 are MGHRA and YSYEKL. With 2 bases clipped from V and 6 bases from J, the junction kept 7 bases outside the gene matches. The CDR3 reads CASSQWATGGGEQYF. DNA for the CDR3: TGCGCCAGCAGCCAATGGGCGACAGGGGGCGGCGAGCAGTACTTC.

This chain connects TRBV20-1 to TRBJ2-2, with TRBD2 identical over 9 bases. Germline V lookup: CDR1 DFQATT, CDR2 SNEGSKA (reference sequence). The CDR3 sequence is 15 residues long. The V gene end was trimmed by 6 bases and the J gene end by 8 bases; junction bases not matched to a gene: 13. CDR3 sequence reads: CSARTSVRRVGELFF. The DNA of the CDR3 is TGCAGTGCGCGGACTAGCGTGAGGAGAGTAGGGGAGCTGTTTTTT.

This clonotype was recorded a few times. The chain is built from TRBV20-1 and TRBJ2-1; tentative D call: TRBD2 (5 bases). Trimming took off 1 base at V and 5 bases at J, with 15 bases between the two ends. Germline CDR1 and CDR2: DFQATT and SNEGSKA (reference sequence). The CDR3 length is 15 residues. DNA of the CDR3: TGCAGTGCTAGAGGGAGCGGCCGCCAGCACAATGAGCAGTTCTTC. Amino acid sequence: CSARGSGRQHNEQFF.

This clonotype occurred many times. This sequence joins TRBV7-9 and TRBJ1-1, with D perhaps matching TRBD1 (5 bases). The V gene's germline CDR1 is SEHNR and CDR2 FQNEAQ (reference sequence). V was shortened by 3 bases and J by 2 bases, with 16 bases between the two germline ends. The CDR3 has 16 amino acids. In DNA, the CDR3 is TGTGCCAGCAGCTTCTACGGGACCACGGGTAACACTGAAGCTTTCTTT. Protein product: CASSFYGTTGNTEAFF.

This chain links TRBV20-1 with TRBJ2-3; D unresolved. Per the germline V gene, CDR1 is DFQATT and CDR2 is SNEGSKA (reference sequence). The V end was cut by 0 bases, the J end by 3 bases, with 16 bases between. The CDR3 length is 16 residues. CDR3 amino acids: CSARDLQPAGTDTQYF. CDR3 bases: TGCAGTGCTAGAGATCTTCAACCCGCTGGAACAGATACGCAGTATTTT.

The genes are TRBV10-3 and TRBJ1-1; D ambiguous. This CDR3 is 13 amino acids long. Germline V gene data show CDR1 as ENHRY and CDR2 as SYGVKD. V lost 4 bases to trimming and J lost 7 bases, with 13 bases between them. The CDR3 here is CAISAAPGNEAFF. CDR3 nucleotides: TGTGCCATCAGTGCAGCGCCTGGAAATGAAGCTTTCTTT.

This clonotype was observed many times. CDR3 sequence: CATRGTGEGNEQFF. CDR3 sequence (DNA): TGTGCCACCCGCGGGACAGGGGAAGGCAATGAGCAGTTCTTC. This chain connects TRBV24-1 to TRBJ2-1; the match to TRBD1 covers 10 bases. CDR1 is KGHDR and CDR2 is SFDVKD in the germline V gene. V trimming: 9 bases; J trimming: 6 bases; junction bases outside the gene matches: 7. There are 14 residues in the CDR3.

This clonotype was detected only a few times. The chain uses TRBV6-2 or TRBV6-3 and TRBJ2-2; no definite D call. The CDR3 loop spans 14 amino acids. Germline CDR1 is MNHEY and CDR2 is SVGEGT. V lost 2 bases, J lost 6 bases, and 10 bases lay in between. The CDR3 coding sequence is TGTGCCAGCAGTTACGGGTCTCGGCCCGGGGAGCTGTTTTTT. Protein product: CASSYGSRPGELFF.

This clonotype was picked up many times. The genes are TRBV5-1 and TRBJ1-2; possibly TRBD1 for D (5 bases). The V end was cut by 0 bases, the J end by 8 bases, with 17 bases between. The CDR3 extends over 15 amino acids. CDR1 is SGHRS, CDR2 YFSETQ, per germline. DNA for the CDR3: TGCGCCAGCAGCTTGGAAGGGTCGCAGGGCCGCGGCTACACCTTC. This codes for CASSLEGSQGRGYTF.

This clonotype was found many times. The V call is TRBV10-3, the J call TRBJ2-7; D is perhaps TRBD2 (5 bases). Germline V lookup: CDR1 ENHRY, CDR2 SYGVKD. The CDR3 loop spans 15 amino acids. Trimming removed 2 bases from V and 1 base from J, with 12 bases in between. CDR3 bases: TGTGCCATCAGTGAGACCGAGAGAGGGTCCTACGAGCAGTACTTC. This sequence encodes CAISETERGSYEQYF.

CDR3 sequence reads: CASSRDRDSYGYTF. Written as DNA, the CDR3 is TGCGCCAGCAGCCGGGACAGGGATTCCTATGGCTACACCTTC. The chain is built from TRBV5-1 and TRBJ1-2; 9 bases match TRBD1. CDR3 length: 14 amino acids. The V gene end was trimmed by 4 bases and the J gene end by 4 bases; junction bases not matched to a gene: 5. Germline loops: CDR1 SGHRS, CDR2 YFSETQ.

This clonotype was detected many times. The CDR3 here is CASSLEVFQETQYF. Written as DNA, the CDR3 is TGTGCCAGCAGCTTAGAGGTGTTCCAAGAGACCCAGTACTTC. The V and J genes are TRBV11-2 and TRBJ2-5; D is unclear. Deletions cut 0 bases from V and 1 base from J, with 6 bases between. This CDR3 contains 14 residues. Looked up from germline, CDR1 is SGHAT and CDR2 is FQNNGV. Full variable domain (missing parts from reference TRBV11-2 and TRBJ2-5): EAGVAQSPRYKIIEKRQSVAFWCNPISGHATLYWYQQILGQGPKLLIQFQNNGVVDDSQLPKDRFSAERLKGVDSTLKIQPAKLEDSAVYLCASSLEVFQETQYFGPGTRLLVL.